A single T cell receptor beta chain is shown here with its context. The target antigen is unknown. This entry is derived from a study of CD8 T cells in ankylosing spondylitis. TCRdb analysed the 5' RACE reads with MiXCR anew, one entry per CDR3 protein. The table shows hundreds of thousands of distinct CDR3 sequences, with about a sixth occurring only once. General study results and limits: Blood of patients with ankylosing spondylitis appeared to be characterized by a TCR beta motif of several highly homologous variants.

CDR3 size: 12 residues. The germline gives CDR1 SGHTA, CDR2 FQGTGA. V was pared by 4 bases and J by 6 bases, with 2 bases of the junction left unmatched. The specimen was blood, either unsorted or a sorted T cell fraction (not recorded which). The chain recombines TRBV7-3 with TRBJ2-5, with 7 bases that match TRBD1. This sequence was found in a male donor with ankylosing spondylitis. DNA of the CDR3: TGTGCCAGCAGCTCAGGGGGACAGACCCAGTACTTC. Protein sequence: CASSSGGQTQYF.